Presented here are 30 T cell receptor beta chains from one specimen sequenced in a study of long-term antiretroviral therapy in people with HIV. This was the immunoSEQ v3.0 assay at survey level. Method: immunoSEQ multiplex PCR; TCRdb's copy keeps in-frame clones and lacks some. The data hold some 16,000 clones, with around 96% observed a single time. This specimen consisted of unsorted PBMCs, obtained 10.4 years after starting antiretroviral therapy. Receptor source: a man between 25 and 39 years old with HIV.

Here the CDR3 reads CASSSQSDTQYF. As DNA, the CDR3 is TGTGCCAGCAGCTCCCAATCAGATACGCAGTATTTT. The rearrangement joins TRBV7-3 to TRBJ2-3, with D unresolved. Trimming removed 4 bases from V and 4 bases from J, with 6 bases in between. The CDR3 spans 12 residues. From germline, CDR1 is SGHTA and CDR2 FQGTGA.

The V gene is TRBV7-9, the J gene TRBJ1-1, with a possible D match to TRBD1 (6 bases). CDR3 length: 15 residues. Germline CDR1 SEHNR, CDR2 FQNEAQ (reference sequence). Trimming removed 2 bases at V and 3 bases at J, with 13 bases between. CDR3 DNA sequence: TGTGCCAGCAGCTTATTGGGGGGCACGGACACTGAAGCTTTCTTT. Translated: CASSLLGGTDTEAFF.

The chain employs TRBV20-1 and TRBJ2-5; maybe TRBD1 (6 bases). The germline V and J ends were trimmed by 4 bases and 11 bases, with 14 bases remaining between them. Germline V gene data show CDR1 as DFQATT and CDR2 as SNEGSKA (reference sequence). There are 11 residues in the CDR3. This CDR3 is CSATSGTPQYF. The CDR3, as DNA: TGCAGTGCTACTTCCGGGACACCACAGTACTTC.

V gene TRBV9 combines with J gene TRBJ2-1; 9 nucleotides match TRBD2. CDR3 size: 15 residues. Germline-derived CDR1 and CDR2 are SGDLS and YYNGEE. V shed 0 bases and J 4 bases; nucleotides not matched to a gene: 2. The CDR3 nucleotides read TGTGCCAGCAGCGTAGGCACTAGCGGGTACAATGAGCAGTTCTTC. Translation: CASSVGTSGYNEQFF.

This chain links TRBV28 with TRBJ2-1; D gene uncertain. V lost 5 bases and J 13 bases, leaving 12 bases between the germline ends. This CDR3 contains 11 residues. CDR1 MDHEN and CDR2 SYDVKM come from the germline V gene. The CDR3 protein is CASSPQDKQFF. DNA of the CDR3: TGTGCCAGCAGTCCCCAGGATAAACAGTTCTTC.

This sequence joins TRBV25-1 and TRBJ2-6, with unresolved D. The length of the CDR3 is 13 residues. The germline V gene encodes CDR1 MGHDK and CDR2 SYGVNS. V was cut by 4 bases and J by 0 bases, with 1 base left in between. The CDR3 loop is CASSVSGANVLTF. In DNA form, the CDR3 reads TGTGCCAGCAGTGTCTCTGGGGCCAACGTCCTGACTTTC. Filled out from reference TRBV25-1 and TRBJ2-6, the complete variable domain reads EADIYQTPRYLVIGTGKKITLECSQTMGHDKMYWYQQDPGMELHLIHYSYGVNSTEKGDLSSESTVSRIRTEHFPLTLESARPSHTSQYLCASSVSGANVLTFGAGSRLTVL.

The chain combines TRBV6-6 with TRBJ1-5; possibly TRBD1 for D (6 bases). Trimming removed 8 bases at V and 5 bases at J, with 19 bases between. In germline, CDR1 is MNHNY, CDR2 SVGAGI (reference sequence). This CDR3 has 15 residues. The CDR3 DNA is TGTGCCAGCCTCTCTCGAGGGGGGTGGGATCAGCCCCAGCATTTT. This encodes CASLSRGGWDQPQHF.

In regard to this clone: The junction differs from germline at one of its ends, possibly a read error. This chain links TRBV7-7 with TRBJ2-5; D is unresolved. CDR3 length: 15 residues. Germline values: CDR1 SSHAT, CDR2 FNYEAQ (reference sequence). CDR3 coding DNA: TGTGCTAGCAGCTTAGGGCCCCGCCCCGGGGAGACCCAGTACTTC. This translates into CASSLGPRPGETQYF.

The chain uses TRBV7-9 and TRBJ1-6; maybe TRBD1 (6 bases). The CDR3 has 17 amino acids. CDR1 and CDR2 from the germline V gene are SEHNR and FQNEAQ (reference sequence). V was shortened by 2 bases and J by 4 bases, with 15 bases between the two germline ends. The CDR3 DNA reads TGTGCCAGCAGCTTATCGGGGGGCGGGACATATAATTCACCCCTCCACTTT. Translation: CASSLSGGGTYNSPLHF.

This clone was detected once. V is TRBV6-5 and J is TRBJ1-2, with D possibly TRBD1 on 6 matching bases. The germline CDR1 and CDR2 sequences are MNHEY and SVGAGI. The CDR3 loop spans 14 amino acids. Trimming stripped 5 bases from V and 3 bases from J, with 13 bases between. This CDR3 is CASSPDRRHYGYTF. The CDR3 region has the DNA TGTGCCAGCAGTCCGGACAGAAGGCACTATGGCTACACCTTC.

The gene calls are TRBV2 and TRBJ2-3; 9 nucleotides line up with TRBD2. The CDR3 covers 15 residues. With V trimmed by 3 bases and J by 2 bases, 3 bases remained unmatched. From germline, CDR1 is SNHLY and CDR2 FYNNEI. Here the CDR3 reads CASSEASGDTDTQYF. The CDR3, as DNA: TGTGCCAGCAGTGAGGCTAGCGGGGACACAGATACGCAGTATTTT.

This sequence joins TRBV10-2 and TRBJ2-7; D remains ambiguous. V was pared by 0 bases and J by 4 bases, with 7 bases between. This CDR3 is built from 13 residues. The V gene's germline CDR1 is WSHSY and CDR2 SAAADI. The DNA of the CDR3 is TGCGCCAGCAGTGAGTCTCTAGGGTACGAGCAGTACGTC. Protein sequence: CASSESLGYEQYV.

This chain links TRBV5-1 with TRBJ1-1; no reliable D call. CDR3 length: 13 amino acids. The V end was cut by 1 base, the J end by 4 bases, with 8 bases between. Germline-derived CDR1 and CDR2 are SGHRS and YFSETQ. The CDR3 DNA is TGCGCCAGCAGCTTGAATAAGGGCACTGAAGCTTTCTTT. It translates to CASSLNKGTEAFF.

This sequence joins TRBV19 and TRBJ2-1; perhaps TRBD1 as D (7 bases). The CDR3 is 12 residues long. V lost 6 bases and J lost 9, with 12 bases in between. Looked up from germline, CDR1 is LNHDA and CDR2 is SQIVND (reference sequence). The CDR3 DNA follows: TGTGCCAGTAGCTCTCAGGGGGGTGAGCAGTTCTTC. As protein: CASSSQGGEQFF.

The V call is TRBV6-1, the J call TRBJ1-6, with a weak D call TRBD1 (6 bases). V was shortened by 4 bases and J by 8 bases, with 18 bases between the two germline ends. In germline, CDR1 is MNHNS, CDR2 SASEGT. The CDR3 covers 16 residues. The CDR3 spells CASSATNRVGDSPLHF. For the CDR3, the DNA is TGTGCCAGCAGTGCAACTAACAGGGTTGGTGATTCACCCCTCCACTTT.

The chain recombines TRBV11-1 with TRBJ1-1; 7 positions match TRBD1. This CDR3 has 15 residues. Germline CDR1 and CDR2: SGHAT and FQDESV (reference sequence). The trim removed 5 bases at V and 2 bases at J, leaving 8 bases unmatched. The CDR3 DNA is TGTGCCAGCAGCAAAAGGGGACAGAGAAACACTGAAGCTTTCTTT. Its translation: CASSKRGQRNTEAFF.

The gene calls are TRBV11-3 and TRBJ1-2; 7 nucleotides line up with TRBD1. V shed 1 base and J 8 bases; nucleotides not matched to a gene: 19. Germline V CDR1 and CDR2: SGHNT, YENEEA. This CDR3 comprises 18 residues. In DNA form, the CDR3 reads TGTGCCAGCAGCTTAGGTAGCGAGAAGGTCGAGGGGGCTTACGGCTACACCTTC. This gives the protein CASSLGSEKVEGAYGYTF.

V is TRBV30 and J is TRBJ2-5; TRBD1 matches 8 bases. Germline V gene data show CDR1 as GTSNPN and CDR2 as SVGIG (reference sequence). The V and J ends lost 3 bases and 2 bases, in that order; junction bases with no gene match: 5. CDR3 size: 14 residues. CDR3 nucleotides: TGTGCCTGGAGCCGGACAGGGAGGCAAGAGACCCAGTACTTC. Its protein is CAWSRTGRQETQYF.

Turning to this clone: Germline is not matched at one junction end, which may reflect a read error. The rearrangement joins TRBV7-7 to TRBJ2-2; 10 bases agree with TRBD2. Germline V lookup: CDR1 SSHAT, CDR2 FNYEAQ (reference sequence). The CDR3 contains 15 residues. In nucleotides, the CDR3 is TGTGCTAGCAGCCGGGGACTAGCGAATACCGGGGAGCTGTTTTTT. Translation: CASSRGLANTGELFF.

The chain uses TRBV5-1 and TRBJ2-7; D is uncertain. Trimming stripped 2 bases from V and 6 bases from J, with 15 bases between. Germline V gene lookup returns CDR1 SGHRS and CDR2 YFSETQ. CDR3 length: 14 amino acids. CDR3 bases: TGCGCCAGCAGCTTCAACCTGGGATCAGGCGAGCAGTACGTC. Amino acids: CASSFNLGSGEQYV.

V and J are TRBV28 and TRBJ1-2; TRBD1 is a possible D gene (5 bases). The CDR3 totals 13 residues. V was pared by 3 bases and J by 4 bases, with 9 bases between. Germline CDR1 reads MDHEN; CDR2 reads SYDVKM. CDR3 residues: CASSFRRGYGYTF. CDR3 coding DNA: TGTGCCAGCAGTTTTAGGAGGGGCTATGGCTACACCTTC.

This chain joins TRBV7-9 and TRBJ1-2; unclear D gene. Trimming took 7 bases from V and 2 from J, leaving 8 bases between them. Germline CDR1 reads SEHNR; CDR2 reads FQNEAQ (reference sequence). The CDR3 totals 12 residues. This CDR3 is CASTRQNYGYTF. In nucleotides, the CDR3 is TGTGCCAGCACTCGGCAGAACTATGGCTACACCTTC.

V is TRBV7-2 and J is TRBJ2-7, with D unclear. In germline, CDR1 is SGHTA, CDR2 FQGNSA. The V end lost 2 bases, the J end lost 3 bases, and 17 bases lay between the germline ends. The CDR3 loop spans 16 amino acids. CDR3 loop: CASSLTSQLPLYEQYF. CDR3 in DNA: TGTGCCAGCAGCTTAACTTCACAGTTACCTCTCTACGAGCAGTACTTC. Full variable domain (outside the CDR3, taken from reference TRBV7-2 and TRBJ2-7): GAGVSQSPSNKVTEKGKDVELRCDPISGHTALYWYRQSLGQGLEFLIYFQGNSAPDKSGLPSDRFSAERTGGSVSTLTIQRTQQEDSAVYLCASSLTSQLPLYEQYFGPGTRLTVT.

The chain combines TRBV7-9 with TRBJ1-2; D gene uncertain. Trimming took off 0 bases at V and 7 bases at J, with 9 bases between the two ends. Germline V lookup: CDR1 SEHNR, CDR2 FQNEAQ (reference sequence). The CDR3 consists of 13 residues. The CDR3 region is CASSLAGIGGYTF. The CDR3 DNA sequence: TGTGCCAGCAGCTTAGCAGGGATTGGTGGCTACACCTTC.

The CDR3 coding sequence is TGTGCCAGCAGCTCCCCCCCAGGGGCAAATCAGCCCCAGCATTTT. It yields the protein CASSSPPGANQPQHF. V usage is TRBV14 and J usage is TRBJ1-5; maybe TRBD1 (6 bases). The CDR3 loop spans 15 amino acids. Germline assignment: CDR1 SGHDN and CDR2 FVKESK. V was cut by 5 bases and J by 4 bases, with 15 bases left in between. Looking up the rest from reference TRBV14 and TRBJ1-5 gives the full variable domain: EAGVTQFPSHSVIEKGQTVTLRCDPISGHDNLYWYRRVMGKEIKFLLHFVKESKQDESGMPNNRFLAERTGGTYSTLKVQPAELEDSGVYFCASSSPPGANQPQHFGDGTRLSIL.

This chain links TRBV10-3 with TRBJ1-5; no clear D gene. Trimming took 3 bases from V and 5 from J, leaving 11 bases between them. The CDR3 runs to 14 residues. The germline CDR1 and CDR2 sequences are ENHRY and SYGVKD. The CDR3 here is CAISDKAGDQPQHF. In DNA, the CDR3 is TGTGCCATCAGTGATAAGGCAGGCGATCAGCCCCAGCATTTT.

The genes are TRBV11-2 and TRBJ2-3; no reliable D call. Germline CDR1 is SGHAT and CDR2 is FQNNGV. This CDR3 contains 12 residues. V was clipped by 7 bases and J by 6 bases, with 11 bases between them. Here the CDR3 reads CASTAYGDTQYF. Here the CDR3 DNA reads TGTGCCAGCACCGCTTATGGGGATACGCAGTATTTT.

This sequence joins TRBV6-6 and TRBJ1-2; D not resolved. Trimming cost V 7 bases and J 8 bases, with 14 bases left between them. The CDR3 totals 12 residues. Germline V gene lookup returns CDR1 MNHNY and CDR2 SVGAGI (reference sequence). The CDR3 nucleotides are TGTGCCAGCACCCGAGGCGGTCGGGGCTACACCTTC. It codes for CASTRGGRGYTF.

This clone is a singleton in its sample. The chain uses TRBV6-1 and TRBJ2-7, with D maybe TRBD1 (5 bases). Germline CDR1 and CDR2: MNHNS and SASEGT. This CDR3 has 15 amino acids. The V end lost 2 bases, the J end lost 2 bases, and 13 bases lay between the germline ends. The CDR3 loop is CASSEMSRVAYEQYV. The CDR3 DNA reads as TGTGCCAGCAGTGAAATGTCCAGGGTAGCCTACGAGCAGTACGTC.

In DNA form, the CDR3 reads TGTGCCAGCAGCATTAGTCAGGTTGGGGACAAGCAGTTCTTC. It codes for CASSISQVGDKQFF. The rearrangement links TRBV7-2 to TRBJ2-1; D may be TRBD1 (6 bases). CDR1 and CDR2 from the germline V gene are SGHTA and FQGNSA. This CDR3 is 14 amino acids long. V was cut by 5 bases and J by 11 bases, with 19 bases left in between.